The clone carrying this T cell receptor (beta chain) occurred a few times. Its target is not known. These data belong to a study of post-analysis software for immune sequencing data. Study-wide points: Several TRBV segments were more frequent in patients than controls; TRBV5-6, TRBV5-1 and TRBV20-1 belonged to this group.

V lost 2 bases to trimming and J lost 6 bases, with 14 bases between them. Per germline, CDR1 SQVTM and CDR2 ANQGSEA. CDR3 length: 14 residues. Carried by the TCR beta cDNA libraries were unique molecular identifiers. TCRdb reanalysed the PCR reads using MiXCR and keeps one entry per CDR3 protein. This sample has about 460,000 distinct CDR3 sequences, with under 55% found just once. The sample comprised blood. The chain couples TRBV29-1 to TRBJ2-1; either TRBD1 or TRBD2 may supply D (6 bases each). The TCR comes from a girl between 10 and 17 years old with multiple sclerosis. The CDR3: CSVERGAPGNEQFF. The CDR3 DNA sequence: TGCAGCGTTGAAAGGGGGGCGCCTGGCAATGAGCAGTTCTTC.